Detailed here is one TCR beta chain. Its antigen is not identified. The CDR3 runs 14 residues. The germline V gene encodes CDR1 GTSNPN and CDR2 SVGIG (reference sequence). After removal of 2 bases from V and 7 bases from J, the junction contained 5 bases not matched to a gene. These donors were members of the approximately 110-subject validation cohort, a group separate from the roughly 670-subject first cohort. Assay: immunoSEQ multiplex PCR; the TCRdb copy retains only in-frame clones and omits some. This repertoire shows 200,000 or so clones, 75% to 95% found once; its top ten account for approximately 1.1%. The record originates from a study of cytomegalovirus exposure and HLA in healthy donors. General study points: Cytomegalovirus association was listed for 150 to 200 TCR beta chains. Subsequent analysis found a tendency for first-cohort TCR clusters to co-occur within the 120 validation repertoires.

The rearrangement links TRBV30 to TRBJ2-1, with 10 bases aligning to TRBD2. The material sequenced was PBMCs. The origin of this receptor is a young woman in good health and CMV-seronegative. CDR3: CAWSPGLAVNEQFF. The DNA of the CDR3 is TGTGCCTGGAGTCCCGGACTAGCGGTTAATGAGCAGTTCTTC. The full variable domain, rest sourced from reference TRBV30 and TRBJ2-1, is SQTIHQWPATLVQPVGSPLSLECTVEGTSNPNLYWYRQAAGRGLQLLFYSVGIGQISSEVPQNLSASRPQDRQFILSSKKLLLSDSGFYLCAWSPGLAVNEQFFGPGTRLTVL.